The 7 T cell receptor beta chains below were found in one sample sequenced in a study of blood T cell repertoires in COVID-19. The assay was immunoSEQ multiplex PCR, and TCRdb's table has in-frame clones only and misses some. This repertoire shows approximately 140,000 clones, approximately 84% found once; its top ten account for approximately 5.8%. The sequencing sample was made of peripheral blood. These receptors originate from a human donor in a cohort sampled during active COVID-19.

The genes are TRBV9 and TRBJ1-2; TRBD1 is a possible D gene (5 bases). The V end was cut by 3 bases, the J end by 1 base, with 16 bases between. Germline CDR1 and CDR2: SGDLS and YYNGEE. The CDR3 extends over 16 amino acids. In DNA form, the CDR3 reads TGTGCCAGCAGCGCCTCCCAGTCGGGGGATAACTATGGCTACACCTTC. Its translation: CASSASQSGDNYGYTF.

The chain is built from TRBV27 and TRBJ1-1; tentatively, D is TRBD1 (6 bases). Between the trimmed V and J ends, which lost 6 bases and 1 base, there was a span of 9 bases. Germline assignment: CDR1 MNHEY and CDR2 SMNVEV (reference sequence). CDR3 length equals 13 residues. CDR3 in DNA: TGTGCCAGCAGGTTGACAGGGAACACTGAAGCTTTCTTT. This encodes CASRLTGNTEAFF.

This clone appeared once. DNA of the CDR3: TGTGCCTGGAGGGACAGGGAGGACACTGAAGCTTTCTTT. Protein: CAWRDREDTEAFF. The chain joins TRBV30 to TRBJ1-1; 8 bases line up with TRBD1. There are 13 residues in the CDR3. V lost 3 bases and J lost 3; bases outside the gene matches: 3. Germline CDR1 reads GTSNPN; CDR2 reads SVGIG (reference sequence).

In this sample, this clone turned up once. This sequence joins TRBV7-3 and TRBJ2-1; D possibly corresponds to TRBD1 (7 bases). Trimming shortened V by 5 bases and J by 0 bases, and 14 bases separated the two germline ends. Per germline, CDR1 SGHTA and CDR2 FQGTGA. The CDR3 runs 16 residues. The CDR3 DNA is TGTGCCAGCAGCCCACCAGGGGGGACCTCCTACAATGAGCAGTTCTTC. It yields the protein CASSPPGGTSYNEQFF.

This rearrangement joins TRBV5-4 to TRBJ2-3, with TRBD2 matching over 10 bases. CDR1 and CDR2 from the germline V gene are SGHNT and YYREEE (reference sequence). V trimming: 0 bases; J trimming: 6 bases; junction bases outside the gene matches: 4. The CDR3 covers 15 residues. Here the CDR3 reads CASSLGTSGVDTQYF. CDR3 in DNA: TGTGCCAGCAGCTTGGGCACTAGCGGGGTTGATACGCAGTATTTT.

The chain carries TRBV5-1 and TRBJ2-3; 9 bases map to TRBD2. The CDR3 consists of 15 residues. CDR1 SGHRS and CDR2 YFSETQ come from the germline V gene. V lost 2 bases, J lost 2 bases, and 3 bases stayed unmatched. The CDR3 DNA sequence: TGCGCCAGCAGCTTAGCGGGGGGCCTCACAGATACGCAGTATTTT. Its translation: CASSLAGGLTDTQYF.

J is TRBJ2-7 and V is TRBV12-3 or TRBV12-4; 8 positions agree with TRBD1. The CDR3 has 13 amino acids. J gave up 4 bases and V 7 bases, and 6 bases lay outside the gene matches. This chain's CDR3 is CASNRDRWYEQYF. As DNA, the CDR3 is TGTGCCAGCAATAGGGACAGGTGGTACGAGCAGTACTTC.